Here is one T cell receptor beta chain with its context. This clonotype was recorded a few times. Its antigen has not been determined. Base qualities are not provided; no much larger clone lies one nucleotide away. Receptor libraries were prepared by 5' RACE. This sample was sequenced with a NextSeq 500. Unique molecular identifiers were attached to individual cDNA molecules in the TCR library protocol so that sequencing error and PCR bias could be corrected. Sequencing covered both TCR alpha and beta chains, and within each sample the abundances of alpha and beta sequences were tightly co-correlated. The authors' analysis ran thus. Decombinator V4 was used to perform V gene, J gene and CDR3 annotation of TCR sequences. TCRs were defined as expanded if a significant change between any two time points was detected under a Poisson model with p below 0.0001. Abundances of TCRs were expressed as counts per million after normalisation to the total number of TCRs sequenced in each sample. MAIT TCRs were defined by TRAV1-2 paired with TRAJ12, TRAJ20 or TRAJ33, and iNKT TCRs by TRAV10 paired with TRAJ18. VDJdb, accessed 1 November 2021, was searched for CMV, EBV and SARS-CoV-2 annotated TCRs, with TCRs annotated for multiple antigens excluded. The public reads were reanalyzed by TCRdb: fastp trimming at Q25, MiXCR alignment, in-frame beta chains only. Each entry is one CDR3 protein sequence, shown with its most common DNA and genes. The V and J calls were determined by TCRdb, not by the authors. For this sample the table gives fewer than 70,000 distinct CDR3 sequences, of which 10% to 15% were detected only once. Roughly 3.1% of the sample comes from the top ten.

A case-control design nested within a healthcare worker cohort in London, UK, was used, with weekly nasopharyngeal swab PCR tests and blood sampling performed. Healthcare workers were recruited between 23 and 31 March 2020, during the week of the UK lockdown, and were followed weekly for up to about 15 weeks. V is shortened by 4 bases, J by 1 base, and the region joining them spans 8 bases. From the cysteine through the phenylalanine, the CDR3 covers 15 amino acids. Only the CDR3 portion is preserved as DNA: 45 bases, with reading frame beginning at the first base. The data originate from a study of early T cells in non-severe SARS-CoV-2 infection (dated by TCRdb to about 2021). Study-wide context: Because TCR sequencing was done on bulk RNA from unsorted whole blood, the alpha and beta chains could not be paired.

What the authors observed across the whole study: VDJdb matching was skewed toward anti-spike CD8 responses, so virus-specific expansions were likely underestimated and private and CD4 specificities were missed.

The TCR comes from an adult who was a healthcare worker with PCR-confirmed SARS-CoV-2 infection or an uninfected control (not recorded which). The sample was whole blood. This receptor chain uses TRBV12-3 or TRBV12-4 and TRBJ2-6; the D gene cannot be named for sure. CDR3 protein: CASSSTVSGANVLTF. The DNA sequence follows: TGTGCCAGCAGTTCGACGGTGTCTGGGGCCAACGTCCTGACTTTC.